This T cell receptor beta chain is drawn from a study of T cell responses to AZD1222 COVID-19 vaccine. Whole-study results and caveats: Elevations in Spike-specific TCR breadth and depth followed administration of two AZD1222 doses. Researchers took repertoire samples only after the peak T cell response had come.

Using immunoSEQ multiplex PCR, the repertoire was profiled, and TCRdb retains in-frame clones only, with some absent. Here the sample spans roughly 140,000 clones, roughly 90% being singletons. As for this clone: Its antigen is unknown.

Per the germline V gene, CDR1 is MDHEN and CDR2 is SYDVKM. The CDR3 is 14 amino acids. V shed 6 bases and J shed 8 bases, with 19 bases lying between them. This sequence was found in an adult who received the AZD1222 COVID-19 vaccine. The sample was peripheral blood, taken 28 days after the second AZD1222 dose. The V call is TRBV28, the J call TRBJ1-2; the D gene is possibly TRBD1 (5 bases). CDR3 sequence reads: CASSPRGTIGGYTF. CDR3 sequence (DNA): TGTGCCAGCAGCCCCCGAGGGACTATCGGGGGCTACACCTTC.